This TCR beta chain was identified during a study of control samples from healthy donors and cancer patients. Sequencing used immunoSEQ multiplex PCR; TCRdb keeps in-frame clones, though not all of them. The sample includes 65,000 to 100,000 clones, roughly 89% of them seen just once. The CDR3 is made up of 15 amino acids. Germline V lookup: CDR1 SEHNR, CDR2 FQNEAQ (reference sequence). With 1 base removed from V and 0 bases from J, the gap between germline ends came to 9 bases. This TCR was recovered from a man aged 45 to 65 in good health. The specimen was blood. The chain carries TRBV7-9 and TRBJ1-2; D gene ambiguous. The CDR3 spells CASSLDPSANYGYTF. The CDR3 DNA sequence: TGTGCCAGCAGCTTAGACCCGTCAGCTAACTATGGCTACACCTTC.